Detailed here is one T cell receptor beta chain. Per the germline V gene, CDR1 is SGHVS and CDR2 is FQNEAQ. The CDR3 has 16 amino acids. Trimming shortened V by 1 base and J by 0 bases, and 13 bases separated the two germline ends. Generated by immunoSEQ multiplex PCR, the TCRdb table keeps only in-frame clones and is missing some. Found here are 90,000 to 100,000 clones, under 95% of them singletons; the top ten hold 1.5%. The data were taken from a study of T cell changes during pregnancy in multiple sclerosis. The sequence was collected from a female donor with multiple sclerosis, enrolled in a pregnancy study. Sequenced material: peripheral blood, taken in the first trimester of pregnancy. This chain joins TRBV7-8 and TRBJ2-7; the D gene is possibly TRBD2 (5 bases). As DNA, the CDR3 is TGTGCCAGCAGCTTAGGCCCTAGCACCCACTCCTACGAGCAGTACTTC. This translates into CASSLGPSTHSYEQYF.